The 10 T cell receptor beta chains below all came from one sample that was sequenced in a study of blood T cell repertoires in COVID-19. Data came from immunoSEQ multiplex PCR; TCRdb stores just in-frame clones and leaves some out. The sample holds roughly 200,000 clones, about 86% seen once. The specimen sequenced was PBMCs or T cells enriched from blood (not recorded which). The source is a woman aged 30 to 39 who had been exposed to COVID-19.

CDR3 DNA: TGTGCCAGCGCTCATGTTCGGGTGGGCAATCAGCCCCAGCATTTT. Amino acid sequence: CASAHVRVGNQPQHF. This chain joins TRBV19 and TRBJ1-5; D gene ambiguous. Trimming cost V 9 bases and J 2 bases, with 17 bases left between them. This CDR3 has 15 residues. Germline V lookup: CDR1 LNHDA, CDR2 SQIVND (reference sequence).

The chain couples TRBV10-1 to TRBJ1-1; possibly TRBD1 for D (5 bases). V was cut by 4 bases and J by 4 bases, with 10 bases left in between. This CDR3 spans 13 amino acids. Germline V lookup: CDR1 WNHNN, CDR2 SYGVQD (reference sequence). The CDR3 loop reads CASSVGRGTEAFF. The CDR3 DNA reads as TGCGCCAGCAGTGTCGGGAGGGGCACTGAAGCTTTCTTT.

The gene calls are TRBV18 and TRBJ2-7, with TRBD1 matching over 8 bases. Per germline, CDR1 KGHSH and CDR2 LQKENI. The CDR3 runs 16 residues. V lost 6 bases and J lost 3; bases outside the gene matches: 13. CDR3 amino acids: CASSLRTGTGDYEQYF. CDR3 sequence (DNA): TGTGCCAGCTCTCTACGCACCGGGACAGGAGACTACGAGCAGTACTTC.

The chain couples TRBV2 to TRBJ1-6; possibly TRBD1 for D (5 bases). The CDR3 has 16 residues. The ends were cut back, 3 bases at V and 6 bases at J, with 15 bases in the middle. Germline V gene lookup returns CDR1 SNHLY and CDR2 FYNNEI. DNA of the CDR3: TGTGCCAGCAGTGAGAGTCGGGGGGTAGTTAATTCACCCCTCCACTTT. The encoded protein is CASSESRGVVNSPLHF.

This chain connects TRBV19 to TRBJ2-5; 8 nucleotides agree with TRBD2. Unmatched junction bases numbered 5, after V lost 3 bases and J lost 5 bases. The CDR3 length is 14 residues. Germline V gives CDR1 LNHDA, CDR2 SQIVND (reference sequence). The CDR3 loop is CASSMAGGRETQYF. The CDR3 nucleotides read TGTGCCAGTAGTATGGCGGGGGGCCGTGAGACCCAGTACTTC.

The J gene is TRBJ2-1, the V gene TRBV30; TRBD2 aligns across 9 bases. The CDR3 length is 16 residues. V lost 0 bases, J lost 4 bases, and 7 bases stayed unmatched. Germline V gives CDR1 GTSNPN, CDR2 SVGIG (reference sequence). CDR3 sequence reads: CAWSVLGRGGYNEQFF. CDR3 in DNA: TGTGCCTGGAGTGTACTGGGGCGGGGGGGTTACAATGAGCAGTTCTTC.

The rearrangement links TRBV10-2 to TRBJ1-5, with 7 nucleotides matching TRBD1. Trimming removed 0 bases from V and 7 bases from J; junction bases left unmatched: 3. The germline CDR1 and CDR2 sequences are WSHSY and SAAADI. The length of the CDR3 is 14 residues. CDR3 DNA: TGCGCCAGCAGTGAGTCGGAGGGGGCCCAGCCCCAGCATTTT. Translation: CASSESEGAQPQHF.

The CDR3, as DNA: TGCGCCAGCAGCGTAGACAGGGTCGGCTACACCTTC. It specifies CASSVDRVGYTF. This sequence joins TRBV5-1 and TRBJ1-2; 7 bases map to TRBD1. Germline CDR1 SGHRS, CDR2 YFSETQ. The trim removed 4 bases at V and 8 bases at J, leaving 5 bases unmatched. This CDR3 has 12 residues.

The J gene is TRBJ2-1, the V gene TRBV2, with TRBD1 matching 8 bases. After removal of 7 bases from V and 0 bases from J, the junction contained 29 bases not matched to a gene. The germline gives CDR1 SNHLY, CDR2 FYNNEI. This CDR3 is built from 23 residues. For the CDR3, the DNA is TGTGCCAGCACTCTGGCCGGGACAGGTCCCATCGAAGGAGTATCGAGCTCCTACAATGAGCAGTTCTTC. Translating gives CASTLAGTGPIEGVSSSYNEQFF.

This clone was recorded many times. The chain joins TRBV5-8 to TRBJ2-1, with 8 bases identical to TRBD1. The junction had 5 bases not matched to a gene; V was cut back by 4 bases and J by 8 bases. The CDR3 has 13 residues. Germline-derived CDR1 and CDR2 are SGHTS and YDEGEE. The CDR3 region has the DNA TGTGCCAGCAGCGGACAGGGTTTTCATGAGCAGTTCTTC. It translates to CASSGQGFHEQFF. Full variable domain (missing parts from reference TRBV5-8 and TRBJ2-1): EAGVTQSPTHLIKTRGQQATLRCSPISGHTSVYWYQQALGLGLQFLLWYDEGEERNRGNFPPRFSGRQFPNYSSELNVNALELEDSALYLCASSGQGFHEQFFGPGTRLTVL.